This T cell receptor (beta chain) was captured in a study of PD-1 blockade in classical Hodgkin lymphoma. All patients experienced relapse after autologous stem cell transplantation, and brentuximab vedotin exposure was variable. The CDR3 loop spans 15 amino acids. V gave up 3 bases and J gave up 3 bases; unmatched junction bases: 5. Per the germline V gene, CDR1 is GTSNPN and CDR2 is SVGIG (reference sequence). Sequenced by immunoSEQ multiplex PCR; TCRdb stores in-frame clones only, minus some. The data contain roughly 12,000 clones, about three quarters of them singletons. This clonotype was sampled from a human donor with classical Hodgkin lymphoma. J is TRBJ2-3 and V is TRBV30; 11 bases fit TRBD2. The sequences come from peripheral blood mononuclear cells (PBMCs), collected at baseline. The CDR3 reads CAWSGLAGGTDTQYF. The CDR3 region has the DNA TGTGCCTGGAGCGGTCTAGCGGGGGGAACAGATACGCAGTATTTT. Supplemented by reference TRBV30 and TRBJ2-3, the full variable domain reads SQTIHQWPATLVQPVGSPLSLECTVEGTSNPNLYWYRQAAGRGLQLLFYSVGIGQISSEVPQNLSASRPQDRQFILSSKKLLLSDSGFYLCAWSGLAGGTDTQYFGPGTRLTVL.